Shown below are 24 T cell receptor beta chains from a single sample sequenced in a study of a mutant IDH1 vaccine in newly diagnosed glioma. These receptors are not linked to any known antigen. Indicated time point: week 5, during vaccination. The study gave 300 ug of mutant IDH1 20-mer peptide per vaccine dose, with topical imiquimod. The data were produced by immunoSEQ multiplex PCR, yet TCRdb's version contains in-frame clones alone and is incomplete. The repertoire holds roughly 39,000 clones, with approximately 83% as singletons. The sequencing used PBMCs, collected from a glioma patient whose treatment included an IDH1 peptide vaccine. The receptors stem from a middle-aged man with glioma.

The chain is built from TRBV19 and TRBJ1-2; 7 bases line up with TRBD1. CDR1 is LNHDA, CDR2 SQIVND, per germline (reference sequence). Germline trimming cut 2 bases from V and 4 bases from J; bases unmatched to any gene: 1. The CDR3 has 13 residues. CDR3 coding DNA: TGTGCCAGTAGTATACAGGGGGGCTATGGCTACACCTTC. This gives the protein CASSIQGGYGYTF.

The V and J genes are TRBV5-1 and TRBJ2-5; tentatively, D is TRBD2 (6 bases). Trimming pared 0 bases from V and 5 bases from J, leaving 14 bases between. This CDR3 comprises 15 residues. Per germline, CDR1 SGHRS and CDR2 YFSETQ. The CDR3 bases are TGCGCCAGCAGCTTGGGCAGTGGGGGGTTGGAGACCCAGTACTTC. As protein: CASSLGSGGLETQYF.

The V gene is TRBV18, the J gene TRBJ1-1; D gene unclear. This CDR3 region has 15 residues. The ends were cut back, 2 bases at V and 0 bases at J, with 10 bases in the middle. In germline, CDR1 is KGHSH, CDR2 LQKENI. CDR3 nucleotide sequence: TGTGCCAGCTCACCAGGGGTCAGTATGAACACTGAAGCTTTCTTT. This gives the protein CASSPGVSMNTEAFF.

This clone was recorded only once. The J gene is TRBJ2-1, the V gene TRBV10-3, with 16 bases matching TRBD2. V was clipped by 6 bases and J by 1 base; unmatched bases: 6. There are 18 residues in the CDR3. Germline CDR1 is ENHRY and CDR2 is SYGVKD. CDR3 residues: CAISWGLAGGGSYNEQFF. CDR3 DNA sequence: TGTGCCATCAGCTGGGGACTAGCGGGAGGGGGGTCCTACAATGAGCAGTTCTTC.

The rearrangement uses TRBV2 and TRBJ2-5; D possibly corresponds to TRBD1 (7 bases). Germline loops: CDR1 SNHLY, CDR2 FYNNEI. This CDR3 has 13 amino acids. The V gene lost 7 bases and the J gene lost 4 bases, with 13 bases spanning the gap. CDR3: CASKQGTSETQYF. The CDR3 DNA sequence: TGTGCCAGCAAACAGGGGACTTCAGAGACCCAGTACTTC.

The chain employs TRBV25-1 and TRBJ1-2; 7 bases are a match to TRBD1. CDR3 length: 16 residues. With V trimmed by 4 bases and J by 0 bases, 8 bases remained unmatched. The germline V gene has CDR1 MGHDK and CDR2 SYGVNS. The CDR3 DNA is TGTGCCAGCAGTGGGGATAGGACAGGAACTAACTATGGCTACACCTTC. This codes for CASSGDRTGTNYGYTF.

The rearrangement joins TRBV7-9 to TRBJ2-3, with 7 bases identical to TRBD1. CDR3 length equals 14 residues. The junction had 0 bases not matched to a gene; V was cut back by 2 bases and J by 1 base. Germline CDR1 and CDR2: SEHNR and FQNEAQ (reference sequence). Written as DNA, the CDR3 is TGTGCCAGCAGCTTAACAGGGGGCACAGATACGCAGTATTTT. Its protein is CASSLTGGTDTQYF.

This clone was found a few times. The chain recombines TRBV6-4 with TRBJ2-3; maybe TRBD1 (6 bases). Deletions cut 5 bases from V and 0 bases from J, with 9 bases between. This CDR3 comprises 14 residues. Germline values: CDR1 MRHNA, CDR2 SNTAGT. The CDR3 here is CASSKDSSTDTQYF. In nucleotides, the CDR3 is TGTGCCAGCAGTAAGGACAGCAGCACAGATACGCAGTATTTT.

This clone was seen a single time. V usage is TRBV9 and J usage is TRBJ2-1; 7 bases align to TRBD2. Trimming took 0 bases from V and 5 from J; bases not matched to a gene: 5. The CDR3 is 15 amino acids. The germline CDR1 and CDR2 sequences are SGDLS and YYNGEE. The CDR3 sequence is CASSVGTSIDNEQFF. In DNA form, the CDR3 reads TGTGCCAGCAGCGTAGGGACTAGTATAGACAATGAGCAGTTCTTC.

The chain carries TRBV9 and TRBJ2-4; 7 positions agree with TRBD1. J was trimmed by 8 bases and V by 0 bases; bases with no gene match: 11. This CDR3 region has 16 residues. CDR1 is SGDLS, CDR2 YYNGEE, per germline. In DNA form, the CDR3 reads TGTGCCAGCAGCGTAGCCCTACAGGGGAGAGGTGACATTCAGTACTTC. Translating gives CASSVALQGRGDIQYF.

The chain links TRBV28 to TRBJ2-7; D possibly uses TRBD1 or TRBD2 (5 bases each). The CDR3 covers 14 residues. Germline CDR1 reads MDHEN; CDR2 reads SYDVKM. V shed 6 bases and J shed 0 bases, with 12 bases lying between them. The CDR3 here is CASRLGATSYEQYF. The CDR3, as DNA: TGTGCCAGCAGACTCGGGGCCACCTCCTACGAGCAGTACTTC.

V and J are TRBV6-1 and TRBJ2-7; 9 nucleotides agree with TRBD1. In germline, CDR1 is MNHNS, CDR2 SASEGT. This CDR3 is 15 amino acids long. Germline trimming cut 2 bases from V and 4 bases from J; bases unmatched to any gene: 6. CDR3 region: CASSEWGTGTYEQYF. The CDR3 DNA reads as TGTGCCAGCAGTGAATGGGGGACAGGGACTTACGAGCAGTACTTC.

The chain couples TRBV6-5 to TRBJ2-7; 11 bases are a match to TRBD2. Germline CDR1 MNHEY, CDR2 SVGAGI. The V segment lost 2 bases and the J segment 9 bases; nucleotides outside the gene matches: 12. The CDR3 length is 16 residues. CDR3 region: CASSYVSGLAGGVQYF. In DNA, the CDR3 is TGTGCCAGCAGTTACGTGTCTGGGCTAGCGGGGGGTGTGCAGTACTTC.

The chain employs TRBV5-1 and TRBJ2-2; possibly TRBD1 for D (5 bases). CDR1 and CDR2 from the germline V gene are SGHRS and YFSETQ. V was pared by 0 bases and J by 5 bases, with 11 bases between. The CDR3 is 15 amino acids. This chain's CDR3 is CASSLVSGNTGELFF. For the CDR3, the DNA is TGCGCCAGCAGCTTGGTATCAGGGAATACCGGGGAGCTGTTTTTT.

The V and J genes are TRBV5-4 and TRBJ2-1, with D uncertain. Germline CDR1 and CDR2: SGHNT and YYREEE (reference sequence). The CDR3 sequence is 13 residues long. V was clipped by 4 bases and J by 6 bases, with 11 bases between them. The CDR3 loop is CASSRWGFNEQFF. In DNA form, the CDR3 reads TGTGCCAGCAGCCGGTGGGGTTTCAATGAGCAGTTCTTC.

The CDR3 region has the DNA TGTGCCACCAGCATTGACAGGGGGGTCGGTAGCTACACCTTC. Translation gives CATSIDRGVGSYTF. This chain connects TRBV15 to TRBJ1-2; 9 nucleotides match TRBD1. V trimming: 4 bases; J trimming: 9 bases; junction bases outside the gene matches: 9. This CDR3 comprises 14 residues. CDR1 and CDR2 from the germline V gene are LNHNV and YYDKDF (reference sequence).

The chain employs TRBV28 and TRBJ1-2; D not certain. Germline-derived CDR1 and CDR2 are MDHEN and SYDVKM. The germline V and J ends were trimmed by 3 bases and 3 bases, with 8 bases remaining between them. The CDR3 has 13 residues. CDR3 DNA: TGTGCCAGCAGTTTGGCTGAGTACTATGGCTACACCTTC. Residues: CASSLAEYYGYTF.

This rearrangement joins TRBV5-6 to TRBJ2-5, with 7 bases aligning to TRBD1. After removal of 5 bases from V and 2 bases from J, the junction contained 9 bases not matched to a gene. The germline CDR1 and CDR2 sequences are SGHDT and YYEEEE. This CDR3 is built from 15 residues. The CDR3 protein is CASSFGQADQETQYF. Written as DNA, the CDR3 is TGTGCCAGCAGTTTCGGACAGGCCGATCAAGAGACCCAGTACTTC.

The chain carries TRBV5-1 and TRBJ1-5; D perhaps matches TRBD1 (5 bases). Trimming stripped 4 bases from V and 7 bases from J, with 18 bases between. Germline V gives CDR1 SGHRS, CDR2 YFSETQ. The CDR3 covers 15 residues. DNA of the CDR3: TGCGCCAGCAGCGTCGGGACCCGGTCAGGACAGCCCCAGCATTTT. This gives the protein CASSVGTRSGQPQHF.

A single count supports this clone. Written as DNA, the CDR3 is TGTGCCAGTAGCCAATTGACCTCCCCGAACACTGAAGCTTTCTTT. Its protein is CASSQLTSPNTEAFF. This chain joins TRBV19 and TRBJ1-1; D is ambiguous. Germline assignment: CDR1 LNHDA and CDR2 SQIVND (reference sequence). The CDR3 extends over 15 amino acids. Trimming removed 6 bases from V and 1 base from J, with 15 bases in between.

This clone was detected only a few times. This chain uses TRBV5-1 with TRBJ1-1; a possible D gene is TRBD1 (5 bases). There are 15 residues in the CDR3. Germline V gives CDR1 SGHRS, CDR2 YFSETQ. V lost 4 bases to trimming and J lost 3 bases, with 16 bases between them. CDR3 sequence reads: CASSRGGYGDTEAFF. The CDR3 nucleotides are TGCGCCAGCAGCCGGGGGGGTTACGGGGACACTGAAGCTTTCTTT.

CDR3 loop: CASSPSGLAGGPFQETQYF. DNA of the CDR3: TGTGCCAGCAGCCCCTCGGGACTAGCGGGAGGACCATTCCAAGAGACCCAGTACTTC. The rearrangement uses TRBV7-3 and TRBJ2-5, with TRBD2 matching 15 bases. The V gene end was trimmed by 5 bases and the J gene end by 1 base; junction bases not matched to a gene: 11. CDR1 SGHTA and CDR2 FQGTGA come from the germline V gene. The CDR3 totals 19 residues.

J is TRBJ2-1 and V is TRBV5-4; the D gene is possibly TRBD1 (6 bases). CDR1 and CDR2 (germline): SGHNT, YYREEE (reference sequence). The CDR3 extends over 15 amino acids. V dropped 0 bases and J dropped 7 bases, with 14 bases sitting between them. CDR3: CASSLGGPSENEQFF. CDR3 DNA sequence: TGTGCCAGCAGCTTGGGGGGGCCAAGCGAGAATGAGCAGTTCTTC.

This clone was recorded once. V is TRBV5-4 and J is TRBJ2-7; 8 bases line up with TRBD2. This CDR3 comprises 14 residues. Germline CDR1 is SGHNT and CDR2 is YYREEE (reference sequence). Germline trimming cut 1 base from V and 6 bases from J; bases unmatched to any gene: 6. The CDR3: CASSLSGRAVEQYF. The CDR3 DNA reads as TGTGCCAGCAGCTTGTCCGGGAGGGCCGTCGAGCAGTACTTC. Filled out from reference TRBV5-4 and TRBJ2-7, the complete variable domain reads ETGVTQSPTHLIKTRGQQVTLRCSSQSGHNTVSWYQQALGQGPQFIFQYYREEENGRGNFPPRFSGLQFPNYSSELNVNALELDDSALYLCASSLSGRAVEQYFGPGTRLTVT.